This T cell receptor beta chain was recorded in a study of pediatric ulcerative colitis. Overall study context: Disease was pancolitis in several and left-sided in two, histology-confirmed. Study-wide findings and caveats: Total lymphocyte DNA, not sorted subsets, was the template. Blood-rectal clonal overlap within each person was significantly higher in ulcerative colitis patients than controls.

The CDR3 runs 16 residues. V was clipped by 2 bases and J by 0 bases, with 13 bases between them. The V gene's germline CDR1 is ENHRY and CDR2 SYGVKD. In regard to this clone: What it recognizes is unknown.

During colonoscopy, one to two rectal pinch biopsies were collected. Before the diagnostic colonoscopy, ulcerative colitis patients were free of immunosuppressive medication. Sequencing was performed with immunoSEQ multiplex PCR; in TCRdb, only in-frame clones are kept and a portion is missing. The sample carries about 35,000 clones, approximately 78% recorded once. The TCR was taken from a boy younger than 18 with mild ulcerative colitis. Sample: gut tissue. V is TRBV10-3 and J is TRBJ2-5; a weak D match, TRBD1 (6 bases). CDR3 residues: CAISEAKGVYQETQYF. CDR3 sequence (DNA): TGTGCCATCAGTGAGGCCAAGGGGGTTTACCAAGAGACCCAGTACTTC.